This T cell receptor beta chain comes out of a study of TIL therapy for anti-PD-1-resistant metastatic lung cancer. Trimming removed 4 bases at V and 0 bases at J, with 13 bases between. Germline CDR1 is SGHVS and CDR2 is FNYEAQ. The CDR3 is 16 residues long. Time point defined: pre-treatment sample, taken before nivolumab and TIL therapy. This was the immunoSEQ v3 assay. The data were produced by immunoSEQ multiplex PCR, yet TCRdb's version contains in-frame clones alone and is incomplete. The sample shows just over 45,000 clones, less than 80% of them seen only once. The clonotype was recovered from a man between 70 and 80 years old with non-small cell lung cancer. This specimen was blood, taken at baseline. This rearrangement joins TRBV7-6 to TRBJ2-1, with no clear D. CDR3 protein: CASSSLTYDSYNEQFF. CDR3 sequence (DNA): TGTGCCAGCAGCTCCCTAACTTATGACTCCTACAATGAGCAGTTCTTC.